The rows below give T cell receptor beta chains drawn from one sample of a study of T cell changes during pregnancy in multiple sclerosis. TCRdb keeps only in-frame clones here, not all; method: immunoSEQ multiplex PCR. The repertoire holds some 79,000 clones, with 90% to 95% as singletons. The material sequenced was CD4+ T cells from peripheral blood mononuclear cells, taken in the second trimester of pregnancy. These receptors were taken from a female donor with multiple sclerosis, enrolled in a pregnancy study. The CDR3 runs from the conserved cysteine through the conserved F or W. Each record gives: J gene, V gene, CDR3 protein.

>TRBJ2-7|TRBV2
CASSKGQGSYEQYF
>TRBJ1-5|TRBV6-6
CASSYTDQPQHF
>TRBJ2-3|TRBV15
CATSTDGGAADTQYF
>TRBJ2-1|TRBV19
CASSPPGRDGYNEQFF
>TRBJ2-1|TRBV18
CASSPATSGGNEQFF
>TRBJ1-2|TRBV28
CASSLRGRNYGYTF
>TRBJ1-1|TRBV21-1
CASSKSRMNTEAFF
>TRBJ2-3|TRBV30
CAWSRTGTSGFFTHTQYF
>TRBJ2-7|TRBV6-1
CASSGLAGGYEQYF
>TRBJ1-6|TRBV6-5
CASSYSSLNSPLHF
>TRBJ1-1|TRBV28
CASAVGGNTEAFF
>TRBJ2-7|TRBV9
CASSLRGGSYEQYF
>TRBJ2-1|TRBV13
CASSPDLRDYGNEQFF
>TRBJ2-5|TRBV10-3
CAISGGTGEETQYF
>TRBJ1-1|TRBV7-2
CASSERQGSTEAFF
>TRBJ1-1|TRBV4-2
CASSRAGTGGTEAFF
>TRBJ2-7|TRBV7-2
CASRLYGGTSGGSYEQYF
>TRBJ1-6|TRBV7-3
CASRSQGADSPLHF
>TRBJ2-3|TRBV29-1
CSVHLNTDTQYF
>TRBJ2-1|TRBV29-1
CSVPSRGKGYNEQFF
>TRBJ2-7|TRBV7-9
CASSPRAPGQGAHEQYF
>TRBJ1-2|TRBV30
CAWSAQGFDGYTF
>TRBJ1-1|TRBV9
CASGQGVNTEAFF
>TRBJ1-1|TRBV11-2
CASRQTGTGVSHEAFF
>TRBJ1-2|TRBV27
CASSLSLGHTNYGYTF
>TRBJ2-1|TRBV6-1
CASSVLAGVYNEQFF
>TRBJ1-2|TRBV7-8
CASSLGGPSDYGYTF
>TRBJ2-1|TRBV10-2
CASRKTTSGSVNEQFF
>TRBJ1-1|TRBV2
CASKYRAMNTEAFF
>TRBJ1-6|TRBV28
CASSPGVVSSPLHF
>TRBJ2-1|TRBV28
CASSLWREGNEQFF
>TRBJ2-3|TRBV5-1
CASHRYSTSTDTQYF
>TRBJ2-7|TRBV5-1
CASSLAGTSGDEQYF
>TRBJ1-1|TRBV9
CASGRAGNTEAFF
>TRBJ1-5|TRBV7-6
CASSSRQGRNQPQHF
>TRBJ2-7|TRBV29-1
CSVAVLDRGHSYEQYF
>TRBJ2-7|TRBV14
CASRVGLAGEGEQYF
>TRBJ1-1|TRBV5-1
CASSTWGRDRIANTEAFF
>TRBJ1-2|TRBV10-3
CAISESDRGQGYTF
>TRBJ1-1|TRBV6-4
CASSVSVNTEAFF
>TRBJ2-1|TRBV7-6
CASSLMGYRGWFF
>TRBJ1-1|TRBV27
CASTRTGIMNTEAFF
>TRBJ2-5|TRBV18
CASSTAAVQETQYF
>TRBJ2-1|TRBV28
CASSYGVNEQFF
>TRBJ1-1|TRBV5-1
CASSLAGRSEAFF
>TRBJ2-7|TRBV2
CASSGQGMGEQYF
>TRBJ1-2|TRBV9
CASSEDRGNYGYTF
>TRBJ2-5|TRBV5-1
CASSLILETQYF
>TRBJ2-1|TRBV28
CASSQNEQFF
>TRBJ2-3|TRBV28
CASSSQSGTVSGDTQYF